One sample yielded the 6 T cell receptor beta chains listed below, sequenced in a study of cytomegalovirus exposure and HLA in healthy donors. Both 60 Vbeta primers and 13 Jbeta primers went into the PCR. Sequencing used immunoSEQ multiplex PCR; TCRdb keeps in-frame clones, though not all of them. The table includes 100,000 or so clones, 65% to 80% detected once. Sequencing input: PBMCs. The receptors originated from a man aged 50 to 60 in good health and CMV-seronegative.

The chain uses TRBV6-1 and TRBJ2-2, with D possibly matching TRBD1 (6 bases). CDR3 length equals 13 residues. CDR1 is MNHNS and CDR2 is SASEGT in the germline V gene. Trimming shortened V by 10 bases and J by 2 bases, and 11 bases separated the two germline ends. DNA of the CDR3: TGTGCCACCCGGGACACAAACACCGGGGAGCTGTTTTTT. As protein: CATRDTNTGELFF.

About this clone itself: A junction boundary mismatches the germline segment, possibly from a read error. The rearrangement joins TRBV28 to TRBJ1-1; TRBD1 aligns across 7 bases. CDR1 is MDHEN and CDR2 is SYDVKM in the germline V gene. The CDR3 consists of 15 residues. Here the CDR3 reads CASSWGTTGRTEASF. The CDR3 DNA is TGTGCCAGCAGTTGGGGGACGACAGGGAGGACTGAAGCTTCCTTT.

The rearrangement uses TRBV28 and TRBJ1-6; tentatively, D is TRBD1 (5 bases). With 5 bases removed from V and 7 bases from J, the gap between germline ends came to 12 bases. This CDR3 is 14 amino acids long. Looked up from germline, CDR1 is MDHEN and CDR2 is SYDVKM. The CDR3 is CASSAGGGNSPLHF. DNA for the CDR3: TGTGCCAGCAGTGCCGGGGGAGGGAATTCACCCCTCCACTTT.

This chain links TRBV15 with TRBJ2-7; 7 bases match TRBD2. From germline, CDR1 is LNHNV and CDR2 YYDKDF (reference sequence). The CDR3 loop spans 16 amino acids. Losses at the gene ends were 3 bases for V and 2 bases for J; bases not matched to a gene: 10. This chain's CDR3 is CATSRGLASGTYEQYF. CDR3 coding DNA: TGTGCCACCAGCAGGGGCCTGGCTAGCGGAACCTACGAGCAGTACTTC. Complete variable domain (other parts from reference TRBV15 and TRBJ2-7): DAMVIQNPRYQVTQFGKPVTLSCSQTLNHNVMYWYQQKSSQAPKLLFHYYDKDFNNEADTPDNFQSRRPNTSFCFLDIRSPGLGDTAMYLCATSRGLASGTYEQYFGPGTRLTVT.

The CDR3 nucleotides are TGTGCCAGCAGCAGCACAGGACCAGGCACAGATACGCAGTATTTT. Protein product: CASSSTGPGTDTQYF. This chain connects TRBV4-2 to TRBJ2-3; TRBD1 might be the D (5 bases). Germline V gene data show CDR1 as LGHNA and CDR2 as YNFKEQ. The CDR3 runs 15 residues. Trimming pared 5 bases from V and 1 base from J, leaving 13 bases between.

The CDR3 loop is CSVEGLGGEEQYF. The CDR3, as DNA: TGCAGCGTTGAGGGCTTGGGGGGGGAGGAGCAGTACTTC. The chain uses TRBV29-1 and TRBJ2-7; 7 positions match TRBD2. V gave up 3 bases and J gave up 7 bases; unmatched junction bases: 9. CDR3 length: 13 amino acids. Germline lookup yields CDR1 SQVTM and CDR2 ANQGSEA.